The entry that follows covers one T cell receptor beta chain sequence. Antigen specificity is unknown. This record comes from a study of CD8 T cells in Susac syndrome. Overall study findings and caveats: The study's TCR sequencing and HLA analysis covered a relatively small number of individuals, and the study acknowledged this.

The RNA, 0.5 to 1 ug, was put through reverse transcription using random hexamers. An immunoSEQ multiplex PCR generated amplified TCR beta CDR3 products spanning 54 Vbeta and 13 Jbeta. A single record per CDR3 protein comes from TCRdb applying MiXCR to the immunoSEQ multiplex PCR reads. The sample consists of some 120,000 distinct CDR3 sequences, approximately 93% of them appearing once. Per the germline V gene, CDR1 is SGHAT and CDR2 is FQNNGV. Trimming stripped 2 bases from V and 4 bases from J, with 14 bases between. The CDR3 loop spans 15 amino acids. Negative magnetic isolation gave CD8+ and CD4+ cells; FACS enriched CD8+ TEMRA.

This clonotype was sampled from a human donor with multiple sclerosis. The chain couples TRBV11-2 to TRBJ2-5; D gene unclear. The source material was CD8+ T cells from PBMCs. For the CDR3, the DNA is TGTGCCAGCAGCTTATGGTTTGGTGGGTCAGAGACCCAGTACTTC. Translation: CASSLWFGGSETQYF.